This TCR beta chain is drawn from a study of blood T cell repertoires in COVID-19. Study context: PBMCs, B-cell-depleted T cells, or T cells were the source of the cDNA or gDNA that made up the material.

In the source study's methods: Amplification with reference gene primers provided the estimates of nucleated cell counts. Some clones are missing from TCRdb's copy, which holds only in-frame ones; the method was immunoSEQ multiplex PCR. That table supplies the V and J calls and clone size; D and trimming were determined from the DNA. The sample has about 200,000 clones; roughly 86% are singletons. This CDR3 has 18 residues. In germline, CDR1 is LGHDT, CDR2 YNNKEL (reference sequence). The J segment lost 0 bases and the V segment lost 0 bases, leaving 9 bases of the junction unmatched. Participants spanned ages about 18 to 90 years and resided in about two dozen US areas.

This chain connects TRBV3-1 (or the pseudogene TRBV3-2) to TRBJ1-2; 8 nucleotides match TRBD1. The origin of this receptor is a woman aged 25 to 39 with acute COVID-19. Material for sequencing was PBMCs or T cells enriched from blood (not recorded which). The CDR3 DNA follows: TGTGCCAGCAGCCAAGAAGCCCTTCAGGGGGCAGCTAACTATGGCTACACCTTC. It codes for CASSQEALQGAANYGYTF.